The 14 T cell receptor beta chains given below trace back to one sample, sequenced in a study of regulatory T cells in long-lasting Graves disease. Arm-PCR with iRepertoire HTBI primers amplified the CDR3 regions for these TCR beta libraries. Via MiXCR, TCRdb re-called the multiplex PCR reads, giving one row per CDR3 protein. Of roughly 560,000 distinct CDR3 sequences in the sample, approximately 16% were seen once. Time point noted: newly diagnosed GD, antithyroid drugs for less than 3 months. PBMC RNA was the source of the TCR library. A further study also used this sample, focusing on T cells in Graves' hyperthyroidism and ophthalmopathy.

Sequences were derived from peripheral blood mononuclear cells (PBMCs), sampled at new diagnosis, from a patient treated with antithyroid drugs. Every receptor here comes from a middle-aged woman with Graves disease.

In its sample, this clonotype was seen many times. V usage is TRBV20-1 and J usage is TRBJ2-1; D unresolved. Per the germline V gene, CDR1 is DFQATT and CDR2 is SNEGSKA (reference sequence). The CDR3 consists of 14 residues. Trimming cost V 3 bases and J 6 bases, with 15 bases left between them. The CDR3 here is CSARESRSPNEQFF. For the CDR3, the DNA is TGCAGTGCTAGGGAGTCCCGGTCCCCCAATGAGCAGTTCTTC.

This clonotype came up many times. CDR3 loop: CASSQDEAAPQHF. The CDR3, as DNA: TGTGCCAGCAGCCAAGATGAGGCGGCGCCCCAGCATTTT. V and J are TRBV3-1 and TRBJ1-5; no clear D. The CDR3 contains 13 residues. The germline CDR1 and CDR2 sequences are LGHDT and YNNKEL (reference sequence). Trimming removed 0 bases from V and 9 bases from J, with 9 bases in between.

This chain links TRBV27 with TRBJ2-4; possible D gene TRBD1, 6 bases. This CDR3 is built from 13 residues. Germline CDR1 and CDR2: MNHEY and SMNVEV (reference sequence). The germline V and J ends were trimmed by 5 bases and 3 bases, with 8 bases remaining between them. The CDR3 DNA reads TGTGCCAGCAGTAGGGACAACAAAAACATTCAGTACTTC. This sequence encodes CASSRDNKNIQYF.

The rearrangement links TRBV20-1 to TRBJ1-2; D may be TRBD1 (5 bases). This CDR3 is 13 amino acids long. The V gene's germline CDR1 is DFQATT and CDR2 SNEGSKA (reference sequence). V was shortened by 6 bases and J by 3 bases, with 14 bases between the two germline ends. As DNA, the CDR3 is TGCAGTGCCCCCCGGGGCAGAGACTATGGCTACACCTTC. Translating it yields CSAPRGRDYGYTF.

This clonotype was seen only a few times. The rearrangement links TRBV20-1 to TRBJ1-6; D is uncertain. This CDR3 comprises 17 residues. Trimming removed 0 bases at V and 2 bases at J, with 14 bases between. CDR1 and CDR2 from the germline V gene are DFQATT and SNEGSKA (reference sequence). The CDR3 sequence: CSARDPTGRAYNSPLHF. DNA for the CDR3: TGCAGTGCTAGAGACCCCACCGGGCGCGCCTATAATTCACCCCTCCACTTT.

About this clonotype: A single base separates this from a much larger clone, so it may be a read error. J is TRBJ2-1 and V is TRBV7-9; no reliable D call. This CDR3 spans 11 amino acids. The germline CDR1 and CDR2 sequences are SEHNR and FQNEAQ (reference sequence). The V end was cut by 6 bases, the J end by 5 bases, with 5 bases between. CDR3 region: CASRLDNEQFF. Written as DNA, the CDR3 is TGTGCCAGCAGACTCGACAATGAGCAGTTCTTC.

V usage is TRBV15 and J usage is TRBJ1-2; D is ambiguous. This CDR3 is built from 13 residues. Germline V gene lookup returns CDR1 LNHNV and CDR2 YYDKDF (reference sequence). Trimming took off 5 bases at V and 4 bases at J, with 11 bases between the two ends. CDR3 coding DNA: TGTGCCACCAGCCCCCAGAGGAGCTATGGCTACACCTTC. It yields the protein CATSPQRSYGYTF.

The sample holds many counts of this clonotype. This chain links TRBV20-1 with TRBJ1-2; D call uncertain. The CDR3 is 11 amino acids. Germline CDR1 is DFQATT and CDR2 is SNEGSKA (reference sequence). Trimming took off 5 bases at V and 8 bases at J, with 12 bases between the two ends. CDR3 sequence reads: CSAPREGGYTF. CDR3 bases: TGCAGTGCTCCAAGGGAGGGAGGCTACACCTTC.

The chain is built from TRBV12-3 or TRBV12-4 and TRBJ2-7, with 8 positions matching TRBD1. V lost 6 bases, J lost 7 bases, and 20 bases stayed unmatched. CDR3 length: 17 amino acids. The CDR3 region has the DNA TGTGCCAGCAGACCCCAGTCAGGGGGCAGGTCCTACAATGAGCAGTACTTC. Translated, it gives CASRPQSGGRSYNEQYF.

Concerning this clonotype: This may be a read error, as it is one base from a much larger clone. The genes are TRBV11-1 and TRBJ2-2; D is possibly TRBD2 (6 bases). CDR3 size: 14 residues. Germline V gives CDR1 SGHAT, CDR2 FQDESV (reference sequence). V was pared by 5 bases and J by 3 bases, with 10 bases between. The CDR3 sequence is CASSRDWYTGELFF. CDR3 in DNA: TGTGCCAGCAGCCGGGACTGGTACACCGGGGAGCTGTTTTTT.

In its sample, this clonotype was seen a few times. This sequence joins TRBV11-2 and TRBJ1-1; a weak D match, TRBD1 (6 bases). CDR1 and CDR2 from the germline V gene are SGHAT and FQNNGV. This CDR3 is built from 13 residues. V was cut by 10 bases and J by 4 bases, with 16 bases left in between. The CDR3, as DNA: TGTGCCACCCGCAGGGGAATGGCCACTGAAGCTTTCTTT. Amino acids: CATRRGMATEAFF.

As DNA, the CDR3 is TGTGCCAGCAGCGTAGGAGCTGGTGGACCACAAGAGACCCAGTACTTC. This sequence encodes CASSVGAGGPQETQYF. This chain joins TRBV9 and TRBJ2-5, with D uncertain. The ends were cut back, 0 bases at V and 2 bases at J, with 14 bases in the middle. There are 16 residues in the CDR3. Per the germline V gene, CDR1 is SGDLS and CDR2 is YYNGEE.

This clonotype was counted ten times or more. The chain couples TRBV7-9 to TRBJ2-5, with 15 bases identical to TRBD2. Germline V lookup: CDR1 SEHNR, CDR2 FQNEAQ (reference sequence). V trimming: 5 bases; J trimming: 9 bases; junction bases outside the gene matches: 7. This CDR3 has 15 residues. Here the CDR3 DNA reads TGTGCCAGCAGCCGGACTAGCGGGGGGGCCGTGCCCCAGTACTTC. This encodes CASSRTSGGAVPQYF.

This clonotype was observed a handful of times. This chain uses TRBV19 with TRBJ1-1, with D hard to call. Germline CDR1 and CDR2: LNHDA and SQIVND (reference sequence). The CDR3 has 17 residues. V was cut by 0 bases and J by 1 base, with 15 bases left in between. CDR3 region: CASSIDRAGIRNTEAFF. In DNA, the CDR3 is TGTGCCAGTAGTATAGATCGCGCAGGTATTAGGAACACTGAAGCTTTCTTT. Complete variable domain (other parts from reference TRBV19 and TRBJ1-1): DGGITQSPKYLFRKEGQNVTLSCEQNLNHDAMYWYRQDPGQGLRLIYYSQIVNDFQKGDIAEGYSVSREKKESFPLTVTSAQKNPTAFYLCASSIDRAGIRNTEAFFGQGTRLTVV.